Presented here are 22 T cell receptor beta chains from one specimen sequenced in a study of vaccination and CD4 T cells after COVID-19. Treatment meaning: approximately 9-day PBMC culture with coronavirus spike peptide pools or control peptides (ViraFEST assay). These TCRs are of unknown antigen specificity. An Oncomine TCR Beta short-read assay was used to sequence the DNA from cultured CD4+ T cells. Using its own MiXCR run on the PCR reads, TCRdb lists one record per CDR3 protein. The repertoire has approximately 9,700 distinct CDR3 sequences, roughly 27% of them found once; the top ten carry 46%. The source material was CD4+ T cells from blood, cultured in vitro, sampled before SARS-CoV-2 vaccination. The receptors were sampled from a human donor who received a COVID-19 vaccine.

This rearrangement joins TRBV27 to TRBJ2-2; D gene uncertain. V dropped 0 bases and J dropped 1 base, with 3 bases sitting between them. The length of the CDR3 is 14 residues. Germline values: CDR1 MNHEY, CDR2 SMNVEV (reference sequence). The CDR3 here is CASSLSVNTGELFF. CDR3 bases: TGTGCCAGCAGTTTATCCGTGAACACCGGGGAGCTGTTTTTT.

CDR3 bases: TGTGCCACCGCACCTCGGGACAGGGGGCATACTGAAGCTTTCTTT. Translated, it gives CATAPRDRGHTEAFF. The chain is built from TRBV6-1 and TRBJ1-1; 12 bases fit TRBD1. The CDR3 is 15 residues long. The junction had 11 bases not matched to a gene; V was cut back by 10 bases and J by 5 bases. CDR1 and CDR2 (germline): MNHNS, SASEGT.

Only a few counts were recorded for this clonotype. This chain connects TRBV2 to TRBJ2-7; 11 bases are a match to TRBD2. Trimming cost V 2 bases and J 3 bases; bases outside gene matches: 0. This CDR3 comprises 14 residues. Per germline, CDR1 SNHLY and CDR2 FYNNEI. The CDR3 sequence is CASSELAGGYEQYF. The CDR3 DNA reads TGTGCCAGCAGTGAACTAGCGGGGGGCTACGAGCAGTACTTC.

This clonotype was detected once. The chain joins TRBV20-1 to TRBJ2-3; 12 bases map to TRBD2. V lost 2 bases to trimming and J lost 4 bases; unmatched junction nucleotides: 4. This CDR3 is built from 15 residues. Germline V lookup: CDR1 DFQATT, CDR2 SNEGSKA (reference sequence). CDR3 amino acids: CSARYSSGGADTQYF. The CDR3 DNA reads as TGCAGTGCTAGATATTCTAGCGGGGGGGCAGATACGCAGTATTTT.

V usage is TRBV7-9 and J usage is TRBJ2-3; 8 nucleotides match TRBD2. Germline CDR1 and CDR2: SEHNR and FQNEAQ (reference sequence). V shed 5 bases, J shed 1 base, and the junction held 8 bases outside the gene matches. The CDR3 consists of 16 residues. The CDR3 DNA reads TGTGCCAGCAGCCCTTGGACTAGCAGTCGCACAGATACGCAGTATTTT. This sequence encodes CASSPWTSSRTDTQYF. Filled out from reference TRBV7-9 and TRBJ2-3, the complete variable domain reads DTGVSQNPRHKITKRGQNVTFRCDPISEHNRLYWYRQTLGQGPEFLTYFQNEAQLEKSRLLSDRFSAERPKGSFSTLEIQRTEQGDSAMYLCASSPWTSSRTDTQYFGPGTRLTVL.

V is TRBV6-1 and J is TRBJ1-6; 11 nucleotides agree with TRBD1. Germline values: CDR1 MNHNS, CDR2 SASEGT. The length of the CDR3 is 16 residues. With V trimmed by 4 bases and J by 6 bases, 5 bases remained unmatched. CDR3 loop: CASSGRTGGFNSPLHF. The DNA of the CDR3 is TGTGCCAGCAGTGGCCGGACAGGGGGCTTTAATTCACCCCTCCACTTT.

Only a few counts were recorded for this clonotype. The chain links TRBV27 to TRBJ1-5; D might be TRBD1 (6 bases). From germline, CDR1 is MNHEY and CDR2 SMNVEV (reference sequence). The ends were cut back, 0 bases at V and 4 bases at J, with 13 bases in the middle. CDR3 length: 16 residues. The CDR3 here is CASSLSAGARNQPQHF. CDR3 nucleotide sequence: TGTGCCAGCAGTTTATCAGCGGGGGCGCGAAATCAGCCCCAGCATTTT.

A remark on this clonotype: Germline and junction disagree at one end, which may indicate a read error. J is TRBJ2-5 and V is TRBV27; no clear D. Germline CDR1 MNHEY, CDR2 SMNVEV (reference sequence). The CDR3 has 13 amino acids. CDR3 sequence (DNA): TGTGCCGGCAGTCTCACGGTACAAGAGACCCAGTACTTC. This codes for CAGSLTVQETQYF.

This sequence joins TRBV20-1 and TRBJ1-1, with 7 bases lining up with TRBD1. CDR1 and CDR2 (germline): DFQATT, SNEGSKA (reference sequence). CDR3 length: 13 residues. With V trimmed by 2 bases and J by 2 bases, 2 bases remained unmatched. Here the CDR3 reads CSARRDSNTEAFF. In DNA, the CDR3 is TGCAGTGCTAGAAGGGACAGTAACACTGAAGCTTTCTTT.

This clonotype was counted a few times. The CDR3 nucleotides are TGTGCCAGCAGTTACAGGGAAGGGAGGACTGAAGCTTTCTTT. Encoded protein: CASSYREGRTEAFF. The chain has TRBV6-5 and TRBJ1-1; D call uncertain. CDR3 length equals 14 residues. V dropped 2 bases and J dropped 5 bases, with 12 bases sitting between them. Germline values: CDR1 MNHEY, CDR2 SVGAGI.

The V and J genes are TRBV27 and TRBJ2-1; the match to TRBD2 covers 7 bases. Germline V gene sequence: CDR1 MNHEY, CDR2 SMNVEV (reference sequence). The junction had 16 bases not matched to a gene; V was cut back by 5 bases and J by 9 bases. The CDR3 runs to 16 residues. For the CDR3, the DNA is TGTGCCAGCAGTCTCCTCGGGACTACCTTATTGGGTGAGCAGTTCTTC. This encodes CASSLLGTTLLGEQFF.

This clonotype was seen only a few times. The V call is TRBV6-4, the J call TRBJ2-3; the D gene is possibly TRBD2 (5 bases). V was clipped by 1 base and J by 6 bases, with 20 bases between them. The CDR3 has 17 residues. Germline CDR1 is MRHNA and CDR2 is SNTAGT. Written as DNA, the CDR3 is TGTGCCAGCAGTGACTATAAGGCTAGCAATTTCCACGATACGCAGTATTTT. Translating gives CASSDYKASNFHDTQYF.

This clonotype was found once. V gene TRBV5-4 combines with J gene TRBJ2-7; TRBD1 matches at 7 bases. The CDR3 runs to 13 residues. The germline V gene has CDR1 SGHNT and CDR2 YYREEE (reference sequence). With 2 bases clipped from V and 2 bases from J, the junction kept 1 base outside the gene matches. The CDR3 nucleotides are TGTGCCAGCAGCTTCCAGGGGGCCTACGAGCAGTACTTC. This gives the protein CASSFQGAYEQYF.

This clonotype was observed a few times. The CDR3 is CASSSLRTRSTYGYTF. Here the CDR3 DNA reads TGTGCCAGCAGTTCCCTCCGGACGAGGTCAACCTATGGCTACACCTTC. The rearrangement joins TRBV27 to TRBJ1-2; D is uncertain. Germline CDR1 MNHEY, CDR2 SMNVEV (reference sequence). The CDR3 sequence is 16 residues long. V lost 4 bases and J 4 bases, leaving 19 bases between the germline ends.

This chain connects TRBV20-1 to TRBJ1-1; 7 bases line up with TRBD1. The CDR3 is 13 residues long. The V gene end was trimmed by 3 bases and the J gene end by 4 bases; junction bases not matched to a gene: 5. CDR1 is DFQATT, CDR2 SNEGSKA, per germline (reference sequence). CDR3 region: CSASQQGTTEAFF. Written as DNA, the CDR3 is TGCAGTGCTAGTCAACAGGGGACCACTGAAGCTTTCTTT.

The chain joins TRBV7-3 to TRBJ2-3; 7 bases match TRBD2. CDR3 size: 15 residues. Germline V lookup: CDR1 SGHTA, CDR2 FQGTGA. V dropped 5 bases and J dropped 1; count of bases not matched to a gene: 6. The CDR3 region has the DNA TGTGCCAGCAGCCAAGTGGGGAGGGGCACAGATACGCAGTATTTT. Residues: CASSQVGRGTDTQYF.

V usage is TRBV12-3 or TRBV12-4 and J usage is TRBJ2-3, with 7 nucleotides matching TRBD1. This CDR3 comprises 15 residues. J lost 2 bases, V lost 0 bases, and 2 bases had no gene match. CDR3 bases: TGTGCCAGCAGTTTAGCGGGACAGATCACAGATACGCAGTATTTT. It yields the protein CASSLAGQITDTQYF.

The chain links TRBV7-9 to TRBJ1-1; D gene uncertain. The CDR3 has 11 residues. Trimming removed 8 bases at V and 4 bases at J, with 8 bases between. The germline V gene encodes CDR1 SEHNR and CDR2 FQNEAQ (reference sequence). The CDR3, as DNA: TGTGCCAGCGGTCGGGGCACTGAAGCTTTCTTT. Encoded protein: CASGRGTEAFF.

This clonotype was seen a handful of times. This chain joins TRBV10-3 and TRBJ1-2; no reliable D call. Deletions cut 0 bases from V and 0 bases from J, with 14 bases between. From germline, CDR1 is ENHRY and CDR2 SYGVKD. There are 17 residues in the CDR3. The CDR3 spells CAISESIVRLSNYGYTF. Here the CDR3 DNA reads TGTGCCATCAGTGAGTCGATTGTCAGGTTGTCTAACTATGGCTACACCTTC.

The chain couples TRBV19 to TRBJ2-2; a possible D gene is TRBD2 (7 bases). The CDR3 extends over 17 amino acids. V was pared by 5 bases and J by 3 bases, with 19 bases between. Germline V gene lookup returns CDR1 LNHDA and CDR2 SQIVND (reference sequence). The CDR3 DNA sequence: TGTGCCAGTAGTCCACAAAGGGGGGGGCGCGACACCGGGGAGCTGTTTTTT. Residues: CASSPQRGGRDTGELFF.

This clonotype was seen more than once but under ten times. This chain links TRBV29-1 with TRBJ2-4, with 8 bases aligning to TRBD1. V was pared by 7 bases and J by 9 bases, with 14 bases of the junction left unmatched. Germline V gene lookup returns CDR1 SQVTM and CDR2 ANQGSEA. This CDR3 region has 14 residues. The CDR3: CSAKVVVTGGIQYF. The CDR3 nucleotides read TGCAGCGCGAAGGTGGTTGTTACAGGGGGCATTCAGTACTTC.

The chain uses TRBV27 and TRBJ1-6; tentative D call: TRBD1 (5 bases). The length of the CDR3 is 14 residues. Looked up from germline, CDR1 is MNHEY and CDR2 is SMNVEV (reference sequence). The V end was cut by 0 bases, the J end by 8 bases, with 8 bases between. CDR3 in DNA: TGTGCCAGCAGTTTATCGGGGGTCTATTCACCCCTCCACTTT. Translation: CASSLSGVYSPLHF.